The entry that follows covers one T cell receptor beta chain sequence. Its antigen is currently unknown. This sample stems from a study of shared clonotypes between healthy human individuals. General study findings and limits: Shared clonotypes: roughly 4.7% naive CD4, about 3.5% naive CD8, about 2.5% memory CD4, about 0.41% memory CD8. It was anticipated that sequencing depth would influence how many clonotypes donors shared.

V gave up 6 bases and J gave up 8 bases; unmatched junction bases: 13. There are 16 residues in the CDR3. Germline V CDR1 and CDR2: SNHLY, FYNNEI. The table came from immunoSEQ multiplex PCR; TCRdb's copy has only in-frame clones and leaves some out. The sample lists some 2,100,000 clones; more than 90% were seen once. Donors included only healthy HIV-negative adults lacking recent acute infections or vaccinations. The J gene is TRBJ2-2, the V gene TRBV2; the match to TRBD1 covers 9 bases. The specimen was naive CD4+ T cells sorted from blood. Indicated subset: CD45RA+ positively selected. The TCR comes from a young man in good health. CDR3 residues: CASSEPGQGKPGELFF. CDR3 sequence (DNA): TGTGCCAGCAGCGAACCGGGACAGGGAAAGCCAGGGGAGCTGTTTTTT.